A single sample gave rise to the 6 T cell receptor beta chains below, sequenced in a study of T-cell memory formation after mild COVID-19. One entry per CDR3 protein, called by TCRdb with MiXCR from the 5' RACE reads. Of around 340,000 distinct CDR3 sequences in the sample, 10% to 15% were seen once. Sequenced material: PBMCs or a T cell subset sorted from them (not recorded which). The receptors were sampled from a man between 18 and 35 years old who had mild COVID-19 (a few samples of this study predate the infection). Cell type and time point are not known.

The rearrangement links TRBV27 to TRBJ2-5; TRBD1 is a possible D gene (5 bases). Trimming pared 6 bases from V and 5 bases from J, leaving 16 bases between. Germline V lookup: CDR1 MNHEY, CDR2 SMNVEV (reference sequence). The CDR3 spans 14 residues. The CDR3 DNA is TGTGCCAGCAGCGTGCTGTCAGGGCAGGAGACCCAGTACTTC. Protein sequence: CASSVLSGQETQYF.

This clonotype was seen at least ten times. The chain couples TRBV5-1 to TRBJ2-1, with 11 bases matching TRBD2. This CDR3 comprises 16 residues. The V and J ends lost 5 bases and 5 bases, in that order; junction bases with no gene match: 9. CDR1 is SGHRS and CDR2 is YFSETQ in the germline V gene. The CDR3 protein is CASSSTSGAYHNEQFF. As DNA, the CDR3 is TGCGCCAGCAGTTCGACTAGCGGGGCATACCACAATGAGCAGTTCTTC.

This clonotype occurred a few times. V gene TRBV15 combines with J gene TRBJ1-5, with TRBD1 as a possible D gene (5 bases). Trimming cost V 1 base and J 4 bases, with 11 bases left between them. Germline assignment: CDR1 LNHNV and CDR2 YYDKDF (reference sequence). The CDR3 covers 15 residues. CDR3 residues: CATSRGPSGNQPQHF. CDR3 bases: TGTGCCACCAGCAGAGGCCCCTCAGGGAATCAGCCCCAGCATTTT.

This chain connects TRBV20-1 to TRBJ1-1, with TRBD1 matching 8 bases. The V and J ends lost 4 bases and 11 bases, in that order; junction bases with no gene match: 9. The CDR3 runs to 12 residues. Germline values: CDR1 DFQATT, CDR2 SNEGSKA (reference sequence). CDR3: CSANGQGAWAFF. CDR3 coding DNA: TGCAGTGCTAATGGTCAGGGGGCATGGGCTTTCTTT.

This clonotype was seen only a few times. J is TRBJ2-2 and V is TRBV20-1, with 7 bases that match TRBD1. The CDR3 totals 17 residues. The V gene end was trimmed by 2 bases and the J gene end by 0 bases; junction bases not matched to a gene: 9. Germline V CDR1 and CDR2: DFQATT, SNEGSKA (reference sequence). Here the CDR3 reads CSARPRVTGTNTGELFF. The CDR3 nucleotides read TGCAGTGCTAGACCTCGGGTGACAGGGACGAACACCGGGGAGCTGTTTTTT.

This clonotype was observed a few times. The chain couples TRBV4-1 to TRBJ1-4, with a weak D call TRBD1 (5 bases). The ends were cut back, 4 bases at V and 3 bases at J, with 12 bases in the middle. The CDR3 contains 15 residues. Germline V gene data show CDR1 as MGHRA and CDR2 as YSYEKL. DNA of the CDR3: TGCGCCAGCAGCCCTGGCACAGGCCCTAATGAAAAACTGTTTTTT. Translation: CASSPGTGPNEKLFF.